This TCR beta chain is drawn from a study of blood T cell repertoires in COVID-19. Study-level background: Acute and convalescent COVID-19 specimens originated in the United States, Italy and Spain.

The CDR3 totals 14 residues. The V gene end was trimmed by 7 bases and the J gene end by 10 bases; junction bases not matched to a gene: 9. Per germline, CDR1 MDHEN and CDR2 SYDVKM. TCRdb's copy holds only in-frame clones and misses some; the assay was immunoSEQ multiplex PCR. Of roughly 46,000 clones listed, roughly four fifths are singletons. The source material was peripheral blood. The genes are TRBV28 and TRBJ1-6; 8 nucleotides agree with TRBD1. This clonotype originated in a man aged 60-69 years with active COVID-19. The DNA for the CDR3 is TGTGCCAGCATCCAGGGGGCGGGAAGGTCACCCCTCCACTTT. Protein product: CASIQGAGRSPLHF.